What follows are 18 T cell receptor beta chains derived from one specimen sequenced in a study of blood T cell repertoires in COVID-19. Clones were sequenced by immunoSEQ multiplex PCR, and TCRdb holds only the in-frame ones, with some missing. The data hold about 250,000 clones, with 80% to 90% observed a single time. Sequenced material: peripheral blood. These receptors were taken from a woman between 40 and 50 years old who had recovered from COVID-19.

The chain combines TRBV5-4 with TRBJ2-7; 8 positions agree with TRBD1. Germline loops: CDR1 SGHNT, CDR2 YYREEE (reference sequence). The V and J ends lost 3 bases and 0 bases, in that order; junction bases with no gene match: 2. The CDR3 is 14 residues long. The CDR3 DNA sequence: TGTGCCAGCAGCTGGACAGGGAACTCCTACGAGCAGTACTTC. It yields the protein CASSWTGNSYEQYF. Together with reference TRBV5-4 and TRBJ2-7, the CDR3 gives the full variable domain: ETGVTQSPTHLIKTRGQQVTLRCSSQSGHNTVSWYQQALGQGPQFIFQYYREEENGRGNFPPRFSGLQFPNYSSELNVNALELDDSALYLCASSWTGNSYEQYFGPGTRLTVT.

The CDR3, as DNA: TGTGCCAGCAGCAAAGTTAGCAGGGGATTATGGAATCAGCCCCAGCATTTT. Its protein is CASSKVSRGLWNQPQHF. V and J are TRBV21-1 and TRBJ1-5; the table's D call of TRBD1 was not tested on the DNA. TRBV21-1 is a pseudogene. This CDR3 has 17 amino acids.

This sequence joins TRBV2 and TRBJ2-3; a possible D gene is TRBD2 (6 bases). This CDR3 region has 15 residues. Trimming cost V 6 bases and J 0 bases, with 13 bases left between them. Germline CDR1 and CDR2: SNHLY and FYNNEI. The CDR3 DNA follows: TGTGCCAGCAGGCTGCGGGAATTAAGCACAGATACGCAGTATTTT. It yields the protein CASRLRELSTDTQYF.

The chain couples TRBV30 to TRBJ1-1, with no clear D. V lost 4 bases and J 3 bases, leaving 9 bases between the germline ends. This CDR3 is 12 amino acids long. The germline gives CDR1 GTSNPN, CDR2 SVGIG (reference sequence). The CDR3 sequence is CAWNEGYTEAFF. CDR3 DNA sequence: TGTGCCTGGAACGAGGGCTACACTGAAGCTTTCTTT.

The V gene is TRBV10-1, the J gene TRBJ2-1, with TRBD1 matching 9 bases. The CDR3 is 13 amino acids. Germline V gene data show CDR1 as WNHNN and CDR2 as SYGVQD (reference sequence). V lost 5 bases to trimming and J lost 9 bases; unmatched junction nucleotides: 5. The CDR3: CASSRDRDSEQFF. The CDR3 coding sequence is TGCGCCAGCAGTCGGGACAGGGACAGTGAGCAGTTCTTC.

V gene TRBV5-8 combines with J gene TRBJ2-3, with D possibly being TRBD2 (5 bases). The V gene lost 0 bases and the J gene lost 2 bases, with 13 bases spanning the gap. This CDR3 spans 16 amino acids. From germline, CDR1 is SGHTS and CDR2 YDEGEE. In DNA form, the CDR3 reads TGTGCCAGCAGCTTGGGAGGACTCGGCAACACAGATACGCAGTATTTT. Amino acids: CASSLGGLGNTDTQYF.

The chain uses TRBV7-8 and TRBJ2-1; 13 bases line up with TRBD2. Looked up from germline, CDR1 is SGHVS and CDR2 is FQNEAQ. The CDR3 spans 13 residues. CDR3 nucleotide sequence: TGTGTGGTGGGACTAGCGGGGACCAATGAGCAGTTCTTC. Translation: CVVGLAGTNEQFF.

The chain links TRBV6-1 to TRBJ1-5, with D tentatively TRBD1 (5 bases). Trimming left V 0 bases short and J 1 base short, with 13 bases between. The CDR3 runs to 17 residues. Germline CDR1 MNHNS, CDR2 SASEGT. The CDR3 protein is CASSEALQGGSNQPQHF. CDR3 DNA: TGTGCCAGCAGTGAAGCGCTTCAGGGTGGAAGCAATCAGCCCCAGCATTTT.

This CDR3 is CASSFDRGWTGELFF. CDR3 coding DNA: TGTGCCAGCAGCTTCGACAGGGGTTGGACCGGGGAGCTGTTTTTT. This rearrangement joins TRBV7-9 to TRBJ2-2; 8 nucleotides line up with TRBD1. The germline CDR1 and CDR2 sequences are SEHNR and FQNEAQ (reference sequence). J gave up 5 bases and V 3 bases, and 5 bases lay outside the gene matches. This CDR3 spans 15 amino acids.

This sequence joins TRBV7-2 and TRBJ2-7, with TRBD2 identical over 9 bases. The germline CDR1 and CDR2 sequences are SGHTA and FQGNSA. The V segment lost 1 base and the J segment 2 bases; nucleotides outside the gene matches: 3. The CDR3 runs to 15 residues. In DNA, the CDR3 is TGTGCCAGCAGCTTAGTAGCGGGAGAACCCTACGAGCAGTACGTC. This gives the protein CASSLVAGEPYEQYV.

The V call is TRBV2, the J call TRBJ1-2, with D unclear. The CDR3 is made up of 16 amino acids. Germline V lookup: CDR1 SNHLY, CDR2 FYNNEI. Trimming took 7 bases from V and 4 from J, leaving 22 bases between them. The DNA for the CDR3 is TGTGCCAGCACAGAGGGATGGAACGGCCGTGTCTATGGCTACACCTTC. As protein: CASTEGWNGRVYGYTF.

J is TRBJ2-2 and V is TRBV29-1; D gene uncertain. Looked up from germline, CDR1 is SQVTM and CDR2 is ANQGSEA. V was shortened by 4 bases and J by 7 bases, with 7 bases between the two germline ends. This CDR3 contains 11 residues. The CDR3 sequence is CSVAGSGELFF. CDR3 DNA sequence: TGCAGCGTTGCAGGAAGCGGGGAGCTGTTTTTT.

The count of this clone is one. The chain carries TRBV28 and TRBJ2-5; 11 nucleotides agree with TRBD2. The ends lost 1 base at V and 2 bases at J; junction bases unmatched: 6. Germline values: CDR1 MDHEN, CDR2 SYDVKM. CDR3 size: 17 residues. The CDR3 is CASSLLGLAGGQETQYF. In nucleotides, the CDR3 is TGTGCCAGCAGTTTATTGGGGTTAGCGGGGGGGCAAGAGACCCAGTACTTC.

The chain combines TRBV5-1 with TRBJ1-2; TRBD1 agrees at 7 bases. The CDR3 extends over 17 amino acids. Germline V gene lookup returns CDR1 SGHRS and CDR2 YFSETQ. Trimming at V came to 0 bases and at J to 6 bases, leaving 14 bases not matched to a gene. CDR3 region: CASSLEFETGTNHGYTF. CDR3 DNA sequence: TGCGCCAGCAGCTTGGAGTTCGAGACAGGGACCAACCATGGCTACACCTTC.

This clone came up a few times. V is TRBV19 and J is TRBJ1-2; D is unresolved. CDR3 length: 17 residues. In germline, CDR1 is LNHDA, CDR2 SQIVND (reference sequence). Trimming took off 5 bases at V and 4 bases at J, with 23 bases between the two ends. The CDR3 reads CASSPRVDATPGYGYTF. The CDR3 bases are TGTGCCAGTAGTCCCCGAGTCGATGCCACCCCGGGCTATGGCTACACCTTC.

This chain joins TRBV6-2 or TRBV6-3 and TRBJ1-2, with 7 bases that match TRBD1. The germline CDR1 and CDR2 sequences are MNHEY and SVGEGT. The CDR3 loop spans 14 amino acids. The trim removed 0 bases at V and 7 bases at J, leaving 5 bases unmatched. CDR3 sequence reads: CASSYSRQGGGYTF. The DNA of the CDR3 is TGTGCCAGCAGTTACTCGAGACAGGGAGGTGGCTACACCTTC.

This sequence joins TRBV6-5 and TRBJ2-3, with D unresolved. From germline, CDR1 is MNHEY and CDR2 SVGAGI. V lost 6 bases and J 4 bases, leaving 11 bases between the germline ends. The CDR3 has 13 residues. CDR3 DNA sequence: TGTGCCAGCAGCTCCACAGCACCAGATACGCAGTATTTT. It encodes CASSSTAPDTQYF.

This chain joins TRBV5-6 and TRBJ1-6, with D possibly matching TRBD1 (5 bases). The V gene's germline CDR1 is SGHDT and CDR2 YYEEEE. V lost 0 bases to trimming and J lost 9 bases, with 13 bases between them. This CDR3 region has 15 residues. The CDR3 spells CASSLVRRVASPLHF. The CDR3 nucleotides are TGTGCCAGCAGCTTGGTCCGCAGGGTGGCTTCACCCCTCCACTTT.